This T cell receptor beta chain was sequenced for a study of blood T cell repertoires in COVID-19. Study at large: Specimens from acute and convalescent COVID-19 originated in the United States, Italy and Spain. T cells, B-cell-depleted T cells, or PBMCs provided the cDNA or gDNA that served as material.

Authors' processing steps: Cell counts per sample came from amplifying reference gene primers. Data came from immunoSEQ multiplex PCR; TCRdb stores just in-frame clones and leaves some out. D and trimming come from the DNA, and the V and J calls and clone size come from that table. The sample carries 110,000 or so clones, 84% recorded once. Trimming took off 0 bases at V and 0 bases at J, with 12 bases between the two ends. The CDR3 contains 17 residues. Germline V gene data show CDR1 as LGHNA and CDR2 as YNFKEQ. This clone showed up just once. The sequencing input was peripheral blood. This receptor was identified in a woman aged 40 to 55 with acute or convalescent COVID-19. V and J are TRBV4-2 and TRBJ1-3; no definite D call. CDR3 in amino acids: CASSQDPGRSSGNTIYF. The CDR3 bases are TGTGCCAGCAGCCAAGATCCAGGCCGTAGCTCTGGAAACACCATATATTTT.